These 18 T cell receptor beta chains share one sample of origin, sequenced in a study of T-cell reconstitution after alpha-beta-depleted transplantation in children. Unique molecular identifiers were used in preparing the TCRbeta library. TCRdb passed the PCR reads through MiXCR, listing each CDR3 protein once. The data hold approximately 350,000 distinct CDR3 sequences, with 13% observed a single time. This specimen consisted of PBMCs, obtained from the stem cell graft. The source of these receptors is a human donor who donated a stem cell graft to a child with Fanconi anemia.

This clonotype has just one count. The CDR3 coding sequence is TGCGCCAGCAGCCAATCTGGACGGGGGGCGGAAAAACTGTTTTTT. Protein: CASSQSGRGAEKLFF. The chain has TRBV4-3 and TRBJ1-4; TRBD1 is a possible D gene (6 bases). The CDR3 covers 15 residues. In germline, CDR1 is LGHNA, CDR2 YSLEER. The V gene lost 2 bases and the J gene lost 8 bases, with 15 bases spanning the gap.

The J gene is TRBJ2-7, the V gene TRBV7-6; D ambiguous. In germline, CDR1 is SGHVS, CDR2 FNYEAQ. This CDR3 is built from 13 residues. Deletions cut 1 base from V and 4 bases from J, with 8 bases between. CDR3 loop: CASSLGYGYEQYF. The CDR3 region has the DNA TGTGCCAGCAGCTTAGGTTATGGATACGAGCAGTACTTC.

V is TRBV6-6 and J is TRBJ2-7, with D maybe TRBD2 (6 bases). Trimming pared 5 bases from V and 3 bases from J, leaving 11 bases between. This CDR3 has 13 amino acids. Germline CDR1 reads MNHNY; CDR2 reads SVGAGI (reference sequence). CDR3 loop: CASSGKDYYEQYF. The CDR3 region has the DNA TGTGCCAGCAGTGGGAAGGACTACTACGAGCAGTACTTC.

This clonotype has more than one count but fewer than ten. The rearrangement joins TRBV4-3 to TRBJ1-6; D perhaps matches TRBD1 (6 bases). The germline V gene encodes CDR1 LGHNA and CDR2 YSLEER. Trimming stripped 0 bases from V and 7 bases from J, with 13 bases between. The CDR3 loop spans 16 amino acids. CDR3 DNA sequence: TGCGCCAGCAGCCAAGAGCCGACAGGACGGAATTCACCCCTCCACTTT. Its translation: CASSQEPTGRNSPLHF.

This clonotype was observed a few times. The chain has TRBV28 and TRBJ2-1, with 9 bases matching TRBD2. The CDR3 is 15 residues long. In germline, CDR1 is MDHEN, CDR2 SYDVKM. J lost 8 bases, V lost 7 bases, and 12 bases had no gene match. DNA of the CDR3: TGTGCCAGCAACTTAGGAGCGGGGGGCTCCCATGAGCAGTTCTTC. Translating it yields CASNLGAGGSHEQFF.

Many counts were recorded for this clonotype. The chain carries TRBV5-1 and TRBJ2-3; D is uncertain. The germline V and J ends were trimmed by 1 base and 2 bases, with 11 bases remaining between them. The CDR3 contains 15 residues. Germline V CDR1 and CDR2: SGHRS, YFSETQ. CDR3 sequence: CASSLPQVDTDTQYF. CDR3 coding DNA: TGCGCCAGCAGCTTGCCGCAGGTCGACACAGATACGCAGTATTTT.

This clonotype turned up a few times. This rearrangement joins TRBV4-2 to TRBJ2-6; TRBD1 might be the D (5 bases). Germline loops: CDR1 LGHNA, CDR2 YNFKEQ. The CDR3 has 19 amino acids. V was cut by 4 bases and J by 0 bases, with 19 bases left in between. CDR3 sequence reads: CASSPQGRDGSSGANVLTF. The CDR3 DNA sequence: TGTGCCAGCAGCCCCCAGGGCCGAGACGGTAGCTCTGGGGCCAACGTCCTGACTTTC.

Many counts were recorded for this clonotype. The chain links TRBV9 to TRBJ1-2, with a weak D call TRBD1 (5 bases). The CDR3 has 15 amino acids. Trimming took off 0 bases at V and 2 bases at J, with 11 bases between the two ends. Looked up from germline, CDR1 is SGDLS and CDR2 is YYNGEE. CDR3: CASSVAPQGNYGYTF. The CDR3 DNA reads as TGTGCCAGCAGCGTAGCCCCTCAGGGAAACTATGGCTACACCTTC.

The rearrangement joins TRBV2 to TRBJ2-7; D is undetermined. Germline CDR1 is SNHLY and CDR2 is FYNNEI. There are 13 residues in the CDR3. The V end lost 3 bases, the J end lost 0 bases, and 6 bases lay between the germline ends. In nucleotides, the CDR3 is TGTGCCAGCAGTGATTGGGACTCCTACGAGCAGTACGTC. This sequence encodes CASSDWDSYEQYV.

This clonotype was seen more than once but under ten times. V gene TRBV5-1 combines with J gene TRBJ1-2; 7 nucleotides agree with TRBD1. After removal of 0 bases from V and 9 bases from J, the junction contained 8 bases not matched to a gene. The CDR3 has 14 amino acids. CDR1 SGHRS and CDR2 YFSETQ come from the germline V gene. The DNA for the CDR3 is TGCGCCAGCAGCTTGGCTTCAGGGACAGAGAGCTACACCTTC. Protein: CASSLASGTESYTF.

This clonotype was seen a single time. The CDR3 protein is CASSPGQGTSSSGNTIYF. The DNA for the CDR3 is TGTGCCAGCAGCCCTGGACAGGGGACATCGAGCTCTGGAAACACCATATATTTT. The rearrangement links TRBV4-2 to TRBJ1-3; TRBD1 aligns across 9 bases. V shed 4 bases and J 0 bases; nucleotides not matched to a gene: 10. CDR1 and CDR2 (germline): LGHNA, YNFKEQ. There are 18 residues in the CDR3.

The chain is built from TRBV6-2 or TRBV6-3 and TRBJ1-1; D gene uncertain. V lost 10 bases to trimming and J lost 5 bases, with 26 bases between them. The CDR3 is 16 amino acids. Germline V gives CDR1 MNHEY, CDR2 SVGEGT. CDR3 DNA sequence: TGTGCCACCTATAACCCCCCGGAAATAGCGAGAACTGAAGCTTTCTTT. Protein sequence: CATYNPPEIARTEAFF.

This clonotype was counted at least ten times. Here the CDR3 reads CATSDRREGSQYF. The CDR3 bases are TGTGCCACCAGTGATCGCAGGGAAGGTTCCCAGTACTTC. The chain combines TRBV24-1 with TRBJ2-5, with a tentative D call TRBD1 (5 bases). The germline gives CDR1 KGHDR, CDR2 SFDVKD. V was trimmed by 3 bases and J by 9 bases, leaving 13 bases between them. The CDR3 covers 13 residues.

The rearrangement joins TRBV12-3 or TRBV12-4 to TRBJ2-2, with D uncertain. The CDR3 loop spans 15 amino acids. V was cut by 6 bases and J by 0 bases, with 11 bases left in between. The CDR3, as DNA: TGTGCCAGCAGAACGGCCGTCGCGAACACCGGGGAGCTGTTTTTT. As protein: CASRTAVANTGELFF.

This clonotype was observed a few times. The chain couples TRBV5-8 to TRBJ2-5, with a weak D call TRBD1 (5 bases). The CDR3 runs 15 residues. Trimming removed 3 bases at V and 0 bases at J, with 12 bases between. Germline V lookup: CDR1 SGHTS, CDR2 YDEGEE. The CDR3 here is CASSSRGRNQETQYF. The CDR3 region has the DNA TGTGCCAGCAGCTCTAGGGGTAGGAACCAAGAGACCCAGTACTTC.

In its sample, this clonotype was seen a few times. This rearrangement joins TRBV29-1 to TRBJ1-5; TRBD1 matches at 7 bases. The CDR3 is 8 residues long. CDR1 is SQVTM and CDR2 is ANQGSEA in the germline V gene. V shed 7 bases, J shed 13 bases, and the junction held 1 base outside the gene matches. The CDR3 bases are TGCAGCGCCAGGGGGCAGCATTTT. Encoded protein: CSARGQHF.

This clonotype was seen ten or more times. The rearrangement joins TRBV6-5 to TRBJ2-7; D remains unclear. This CDR3 has 13 amino acids. The germline gives CDR1 MNHEY, CDR2 SVGAGI. V lost 2 bases to trimming and J lost 3 bases, with 8 bases between them. The CDR3 protein is CASSYIGDYEQYF. For the CDR3, the DNA is TGTGCCAGCAGTTACATAGGAGACTACGAGCAGTACTTC.

This clonotype was recorded a few times. V gene TRBV18 combines with J gene TRBJ1-1; D possibly corresponds to TRBD1 (5 bases). This CDR3 comprises 16 residues. V was shortened by 5 bases and J by 6 bases, with 22 bases between the two germline ends. Germline V lookup: CDR1 KGHSH, CDR2 LQKENI. In nucleotides, the CDR3 is TGTGCCAGCTCATCAACCGTCGGACAAACTTGGGCTGAAGCTTTCTTT. Protein: CASSSTVGQTWAEAFF. The full variable domain, with the rest looked up from reference TRBV18 and TRBJ1-1, is NAGVMQNPRHLVRRRGQEARLRCSPMKGHSHVYWYRQLPEEGLKFMVYLQKENIIDESGMPKERFSAEFPKEGPSILRIQQVVRGDSAAYFCASSSTVGQTWAEAFFGQGTRLTVV.